This T cell receptor beta chain was observed in a study of T cells in Graves' hyperthyroidism and ophthalmopathy. Findings of the study overall: Blood also showed most of the thyroid clonotypes that were expanded above 0.001.

At least 3 on the Clinical Activity Score was recorded for ophthalmopathy patients, who also had NOSPECS grade at least 4 and duration under 3 months. PBMCs were sourced from roughly 10 ml fresh peripheral blood. Amplification of TCR beta CDR3 regions used RNA as the template. The HTBI primer set was used in a first-round RT-PCR of the TCR CDR3. TCRdb passed the multiplex PCR reads through MiXCR, listing each CDR3 protein once. The sample carries 410,000 or so distinct CDR3 sequences, approximately 15% recorded once. Trimming took 5 bases from V and 7 from J; bases not matched to a gene: 8. The germline gives CDR1 DFQATT, CDR2 SNEGSKA (reference sequence). The CDR3 totals 13 residues. This clonotype was observed at least ten times. The antigen is undetermined.

The sequence derives from a man younger than 35 with Graves' ophthalmopathy. Sequenced: blood. The gene calls are TRBV20-1 and TRBJ1-5, with TRBD1 identical over 7 bases. This chain's CDR3 is CSAEGQLGQPQHF. CDR3 nucleotides: TGCAGTGCTGAGGGACAGTTGGGCCAGCCCCAGCATTTT.